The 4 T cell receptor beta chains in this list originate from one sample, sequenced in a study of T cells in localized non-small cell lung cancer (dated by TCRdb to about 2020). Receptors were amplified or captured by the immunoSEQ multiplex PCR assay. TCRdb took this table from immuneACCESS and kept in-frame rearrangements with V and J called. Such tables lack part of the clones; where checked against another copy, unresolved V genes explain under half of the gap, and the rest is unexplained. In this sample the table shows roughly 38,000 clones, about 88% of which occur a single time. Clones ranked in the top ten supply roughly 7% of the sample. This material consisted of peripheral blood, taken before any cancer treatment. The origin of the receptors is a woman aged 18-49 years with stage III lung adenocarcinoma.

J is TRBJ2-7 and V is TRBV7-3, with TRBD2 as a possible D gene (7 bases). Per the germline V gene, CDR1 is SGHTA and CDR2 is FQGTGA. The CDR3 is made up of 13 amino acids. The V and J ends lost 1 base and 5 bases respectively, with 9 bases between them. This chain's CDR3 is CASSLSGGHEQYF. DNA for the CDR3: TGTGCCAGCAGCTTAAGCGGGGGCCACGAGCAGTACTTC.

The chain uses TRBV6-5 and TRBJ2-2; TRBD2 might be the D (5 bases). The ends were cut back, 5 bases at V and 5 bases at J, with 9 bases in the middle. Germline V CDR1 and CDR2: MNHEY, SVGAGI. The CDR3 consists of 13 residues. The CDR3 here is CASSREQTGELFF. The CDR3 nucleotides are TGTGCCAGCAGTCGGGAACAGACCGGGGAGCTGTTTTTT.

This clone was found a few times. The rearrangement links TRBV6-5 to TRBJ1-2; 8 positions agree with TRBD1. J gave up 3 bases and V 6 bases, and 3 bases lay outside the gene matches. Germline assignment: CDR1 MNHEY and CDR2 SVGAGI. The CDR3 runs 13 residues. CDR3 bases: TGTGCCAGCAGAGTGACAGGGGACTATGGCTACACCTTC. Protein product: CASRVTGDYGYTF.

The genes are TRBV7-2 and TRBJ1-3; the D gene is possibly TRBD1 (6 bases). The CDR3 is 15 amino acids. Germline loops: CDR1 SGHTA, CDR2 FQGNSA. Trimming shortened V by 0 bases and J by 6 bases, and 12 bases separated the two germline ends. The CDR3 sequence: CASSLAAGAANTIYF. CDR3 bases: TGTGCCAGCAGCTTAGCTGCAGGGGCGGCAAACACCATATATTTT.